Each of the 28 T cell receptor beta chains below was sequenced from the same sample in a study of blood T cell repertoires in COVID-19. Sequenced by immunoSEQ multiplex PCR; TCRdb stores in-frame clones only, minus some. The sample records roughly 220,000 clones, around four fifths being singletons. Sequencing was performed on PBMCs or T cells enriched from blood (not recorded which). Receptors originate from a man in his forties who had recovered from COVID-19.

This clone has just a few counts. This chain connects TRBV28 to TRBJ1-1; TRBD1 might be the D (5 bases). V lost 6 bases and J 11 bases, leaving 19 bases between the germline ends. CDR3 length: 13 amino acids. CDR1 and CDR2 (germline): MDHEN, SYDVKM. The CDR3 loop is CASSLGHSLMAFF. As DNA, the CDR3 is TGTGCCAGCAGCCTAGGACATTCCCTGATGGCTTTCTTT. Based on the CDR3 plus reference TRBV28 and TRBJ1-1, the full variable domain is DVKVTQSSRYLVKRTGEKVFLECVQDMDHENMFWYRQDPGLGLRLIYFSYDVKMKEKGDIPEGYSVSREKKERFSLILESASTNQTSMYLCASSLGHSLMAFFGQGTRLTVV.

This chain joins TRBV25-1 and TRBJ1-6; D may be TRBD1 (5 bases). The CDR3 spans 16 residues. Looked up from germline, CDR1 is MGHDK and CDR2 is SYGVNS. V gave up 2 bases and J gave up 8 bases, with 16 bases separating them. CDR3 DNA sequence: TGTGCCAGCAGTGAAGCCTCGGGACTCTCTGATTCACCCCTCCACTTT. Its translation: CASSEASGLSDSPLHF. Filled out from reference TRBV25-1 and TRBJ1-6, the complete variable domain reads EADIYQTPRYLVIGTGKKITLECSQTMGHDKMYWYQQDPGMELHLIHYSYGVNSTEKGDLSSESTVSRIRTEHFPLTLESARPSHTSQYLCASSEASGLSDSPLHFGNGTRLTVT.

The chain links TRBV10-3 to TRBJ1-5; D gene ambiguous. V was shortened by 0 bases and J by 2 bases, with 8 bases between the two germline ends. The germline CDR1 and CDR2 sequences are ENHRY and SYGVKD. The CDR3 has 15 residues. CDR3: CAISESREGNQPQHF. CDR3 nucleotides: TGTGCCATCAGTGAGTCCCGGGAGGGCAATCAGCCCCAGCATTTT.

This CDR3 is CASSLEGTSVYNEQFF. The CDR3 region has the DNA TGTGCCAGCAGCTTAGAAGGGACTAGCGTCTACAATGAGCAGTTCTTC. The chain carries TRBV11-3 and TRBJ2-1; 10 bases match TRBD2. This CDR3 is built from 16 residues. Trimming at V came to 0 bases and at J to 3 bases, leaving 2 bases not matched to a gene. Germline V lookup: CDR1 SGHNT, CDR2 YENEEA.

The CDR3 region has the DNA TGTGCCATCAGTGGGACAGAGAACGAGCAGTACTTC. Its protein is CAISGTENEQYF. J is TRBJ2-7 and V is TRBV10-3, with D possibly matching TRBD1 (6 bases). V was cut by 4 bases and J by 5 bases, with 9 bases left in between. This CDR3 spans 12 amino acids. CDR1 ENHRY and CDR2 SYGVKD come from the germline V gene.

This rearrangement joins TRBV6-5 to TRBJ1-1; 7 bases line up with TRBD1. Losses at the gene ends were 4 bases for V and 5 bases for J; bases not matched to a gene: 7. The germline V gene has CDR1 MNHEY and CDR2 SVGAGI. The CDR3 spans 14 residues. The CDR3 reads CASSLYRGETEAFF. For the CDR3, the DNA is TGTGCCAGCAGTTTATACAGGGGTGAGACTGAAGCTTTCTTT.

The chain joins TRBV7-2 to TRBJ2-1, with a weak D call TRBD2 (6 bases). CDR3 length equals 14 residues. Trimming took off 5 bases at V and 2 bases at J, with 10 bases between the two ends. The germline V gene encodes CDR1 SGHTA and CDR2 FQGNSA. In DNA, the CDR3 is TGTGCCAGCAGCCGGGGGTTCCCCTACAATGAGCAGTTCTTC. Translating it yields CASSRGFPYNEQFF.

This chain uses TRBV23-1 with TRBJ2-7; 9 bases are shared with TRBD1. TRBV23-1 is an ORF for which the function is uncertain. The CDR3 runs 14 residues. V lost 2 bases and J lost 6; bases outside the gene matches: 5. CDR3 in DNA: TGCGCCAGCAGTCAAACGGGACAGGGCTTCGAGCAGTACTTC. This sequence encodes CASSQTGQGFEQYF.

The genes are TRBV7-9 and TRBJ1-1; D not resolved. This CDR3 comprises 13 residues. Deletions cut 4 bases from V and 6 bases from J, with 12 bases between. The V gene's germline CDR1 is SEHNR and CDR2 FQNEAQ (reference sequence). The CDR3 loop is CASSSQIGAEAFF. CDR3 DNA sequence: TGTGCCAGCAGCTCCCAGATCGGGGCTGAAGCTTTCTTT.

This sequence joins TRBV3-1 (or the pseudogene TRBV3-2) and TRBJ2-3; D not certain. This CDR3 has 15 amino acids. V was shortened by 2 bases and J by 0 bases, with 9 bases between the two germline ends. Germline V gene sequence: CDR1 LGHDT, CDR2 YNNKEL (reference sequence). The CDR3 protein is CASSQWASSTDTQYF. The CDR3 DNA sequence: TGTGCCAGCAGCCAATGGGCCAGTAGCACAGATACGCAGTATTTT.

This clone was counted between two and nine times. The chain combines TRBV5-8 with TRBJ2-7; D is unclear. CDR1 is SGHTS and CDR2 is YDEGEE in the germline V gene. CDR3 length: 12 residues. Trimming pared 0 bases from V and 6 bases from J, leaving 7 bases between. The CDR3 DNA sequence: TGTGCCAGCAGCTTGGGATGGAGCGAGCAGTACTTC. Residues: CASSLGWSEQYF.

The chain carries TRBV28 and TRBJ2-2, with TRBD2 matching 7 bases. The V gene end was trimmed by 5 bases and the J gene end by 7 bases; junction bases not matched to a gene: 13. Germline values: CDR1 MDHEN, CDR2 SYDVKM. The CDR3 covers 16 residues. The CDR3 region has the DNA TGTGCCAGCAGTACCCTGGGGCGGGAGTTGGACGGGGAGCTGTTTTTT. As protein: CASSTLGRELDGELFF. Variable domain in full (rest from reference TRBV28 and TRBJ2-2): DVKVTQSSRYLVKRTGEKVFLECVQDMDHENMFWYRQDPGLGLRLIYFSYDVKMKEKGDIPEGYSVSREKKERFSLILESASTNQTSMYLCASSTLGRELDGELFFGEGSRLTVL.

This CDR3 reads CASTRDRLGYTF. CDR3 bases: TGTGCCAGCACTCGGGACAGGCTTGGCTACACCTTC. This chain joins TRBV2 and TRBJ1-2, with 8 bases that match TRBD1. This CDR3 spans 12 amino acids. The V and J ends lost 7 bases and 7 bases, in that order; junction bases with no gene match: 5. Germline values: CDR1 SNHLY, CDR2 FYNNEI.

The V call is TRBV2, the J call TRBJ1-1; tentative D call: TRBD1 (5 bases). The V and J ends lost 8 bases and 3 bases respectively, with 16 bases between them. The germline gives CDR1 SNHLY, CDR2 FYNNEI. The CDR3 contains 14 residues. The CDR3 bases are TGTGCCAGCCGGGCAGGGCTGTATGACACTGAAGCTTTCTTT. Translating gives CASRAGLYDTEAFF. The whole variable domain, filled in from reference TRBV2 and TRBJ1-1, reads EPEVTQTPSHQVTQMGQEVILRCVPISNHLYFYWYRQILGQKVEFLVSFYNNEISEKSEIFDDQFSVERPDGSNFTLKIRSTKLEDSAMYFCASRAGLYDTEAFFGQGTRLTVV.

DNA of the CDR3: TGCGCCAGCAGCCCTAACCCGACTAGCGGGAACACCGGGGAGCTGTTTTTT. Encoded protein: CASSPNPTSGNTGELFF. The J gene is TRBJ2-2, the V gene TRBV4-1; 9 positions match TRBD2. V lost 4 bases, J lost 1 base, and 7 bases stayed unmatched. Germline CDR1 reads MGHRA; CDR2 reads YSYEKL. This CDR3 has 17 amino acids.

The chain couples TRBV2 to TRBJ1-5; a possible D gene is TRBD1 (5 bases). This CDR3 is 13 amino acids long. Germline loops: CDR1 SNHLY, CDR2 FYNNEI. V shed 7 bases and J shed 5 bases, with 12 bases lying between them. The CDR3 protein is CASNLQVDQPQHF. DNA of the CDR3: TGTGCCAGCAACCTACAGGTGGATCAGCCCCAGCATTTT.

This rearrangement joins TRBV7-2 to TRBJ2-3; 10 bases match TRBD2. Per germline, CDR1 SGHTA and CDR2 FQGNSA. V was clipped by 8 bases and J by 4 bases; unmatched bases: 6. CDR3 length: 14 residues. CDR3 nucleotide sequence: TGTGCCAGCGGGATAACTAGCGGGGCAGATACGCAGTATTTT. It encodes CASGITSGADTQYF.

The chain links TRBV15 to TRBJ2-3; perhaps TRBD2 as D (6 bases). This CDR3 has 15 amino acids. Germline CDR1 reads LNHNV; CDR2 reads YYDKDF (reference sequence). V dropped 1 base and J dropped 0 bases, with 8 bases sitting between them. The CDR3 DNA reads TGTGCCACCAGCAGAGTAGCGGCGAGCACAGATACGCAGTATTTT. Protein: CATSRVAASTDTQYF.

The rearrangement links TRBV7-3 to TRBJ2-2; 9 nucleotides agree with TRBD1. V lost 4 bases and J lost 5; bases outside the gene matches: 8. CDR3 length equals 16 residues. Looked up from germline, CDR1 is SGHTA and CDR2 is FQGTGA. The CDR3 nucleotides read TGTGCCAGCAGCTCGACCGGGACAGGGTTGACCGGGGAGCTGTTTTTT. Its protein product is CASSSTGTGLTGELFF.

The chain uses TRBV13 and TRBJ2-5; 7 nucleotides match TRBD1. Germline V gene sequence: CDR1 PRHDT, CDR2 FYEKMQ (reference sequence). J lost 4 bases, V lost 0 bases, and 5 bases had no gene match. The CDR3 is 15 amino acids. The chain's CDR3 is CASSLGLTGAETQYF. CDR3 nucleotides: TGTGCCAGCAGCTTAGGCCTTACAGGGGCAGAGACCCAGTACTTC.

CDR3: CASSEEGGSFEKLFF. DNA for the CDR3: TGTGCCAGCAGTGAAGAAGGGGGATCTTTTGAAAAACTGTTTTTT. This rearrangement joins TRBV25-1 to TRBJ1-4; D is possibly TRBD1 (6 bases). V was clipped by 2 bases and J by 7 bases, with 14 bases between them. The CDR3 has 15 amino acids. Germline values: CDR1 MGHDK, CDR2 SYGVNS.

This clone was seen once. The chain links TRBV18 to TRBJ1-6, with a weak D call TRBD1 (5 bases). Germline-derived CDR1 and CDR2 are KGHSH and LQKENI. V was clipped by 3 bases and J by 6 bases, with 12 bases between them. The CDR3 length is 15 residues. The CDR3 protein is CASSPSTVSNSPLHF. The CDR3 DNA sequence: TGTGCCAGCTCACCTTCGACAGTCAGTAATTCACCCCTCCACTTT.

The CDR3: CASSVENWAGGLGYTF. The DNA for the CDR3 is TGTGCCAGCAGCGTAGAAAATTGGGCCGGAGGTTTGGGCTACACCTTC. The chain links TRBV9 to TRBJ1-2; D unresolved. Germline assignment: CDR1 SGDLS and CDR2 YYNGEE. The V and J ends lost 0 bases and 8 bases respectively, with 20 bases between them. The CDR3 totals 16 residues.

V is TRBV12-3 or TRBV12-4 and J is TRBJ2-5; possible D gene TRBD2, 5 bases. This CDR3 is 13 amino acids long. Trimming shortened V by 6 bases and J by 4 bases, and 12 bases separated the two germline ends. The CDR3 coding sequence is TGTGCCAGCAGCTTCAGCGGACCAGAGACCCAGTACTTC. It translates to CASSFSGPETQYF.

The chain joins TRBV20-1 to TRBJ2-3; 8 nucleotides line up with TRBD2. Germline CDR1 is DFQATT and CDR2 is SNEGSKA (reference sequence). V was clipped by 3 bases and J by 3 bases; unmatched bases: 2. The CDR3 sequence is 13 residues long. As DNA, the CDR3 is TGCAGTGCTAGTCCGGGGGGGACAGATACGCAGTATTTT. Amino acid sequence: CSASPGGTDTQYF.

The rearrangement uses TRBV12-3 or TRBV12-4 and TRBJ2-7; D may be TRBD1 (6 bases). This CDR3 is built from 13 residues. V lost 3 bases to trimming and J lost 6 bases, with 12 bases between them. The CDR3 coding sequence is TGTGCCAGCAGTTTTATGGGGGCGAGCGAGCAGTACTTC. Encoded protein: CASSFMGASEQYF.

The CDR3 region is CASSLAGQGEGEKLFF. DNA for the CDR3: TGCGCCAGCAGCTTGGCCGGACAGGGGGAGGGCGAAAAACTGTTTTTT. V is TRBV5-1 and J is TRBJ1-4; 10 bases fit TRBD1. This CDR3 comprises 16 residues. Looked up from germline, CDR1 is SGHRS and CDR2 is YFSETQ. With V trimmed by 0 bases and J by 8 bases, 7 bases remained unmatched.

The V and J genes are TRBV24-1 and TRBJ2-3, with a tentative D call TRBD1 (6 bases). V dropped 4 bases and J dropped 2 bases, with 15 bases sitting between them. CDR3 size: 16 residues. CDR1 is KGHDR, CDR2 SFDVKD, per germline. CDR3 nucleotides: TGTGCCACCAGTGAGCCTACAGGGTCCTTCACAGATACGCAGTATTTT. This codes for CATSEPTGSFTDTQYF.